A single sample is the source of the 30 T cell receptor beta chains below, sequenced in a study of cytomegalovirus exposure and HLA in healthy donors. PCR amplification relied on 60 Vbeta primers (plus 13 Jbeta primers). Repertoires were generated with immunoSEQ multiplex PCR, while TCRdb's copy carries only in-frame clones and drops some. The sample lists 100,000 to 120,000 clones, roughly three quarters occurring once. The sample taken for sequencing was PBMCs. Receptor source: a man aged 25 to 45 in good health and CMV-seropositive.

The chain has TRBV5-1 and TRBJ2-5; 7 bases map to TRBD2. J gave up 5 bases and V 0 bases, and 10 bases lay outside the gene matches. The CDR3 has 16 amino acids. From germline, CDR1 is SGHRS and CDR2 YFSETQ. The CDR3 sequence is CASSLVAGVGTETQYF. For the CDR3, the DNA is TGCGCCAGCAGCTTGGTCGCGGGGGTGGGCACGGAGACCCAGTACTTC.

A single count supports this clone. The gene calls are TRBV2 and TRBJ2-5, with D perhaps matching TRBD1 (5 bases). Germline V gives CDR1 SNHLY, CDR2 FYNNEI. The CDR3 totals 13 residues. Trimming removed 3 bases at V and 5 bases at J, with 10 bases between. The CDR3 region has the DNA TGTGCCAGCAGTGAGCAGGGTGTTGAGACCCAGTACTTC. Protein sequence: CASSEQGVETQYF.

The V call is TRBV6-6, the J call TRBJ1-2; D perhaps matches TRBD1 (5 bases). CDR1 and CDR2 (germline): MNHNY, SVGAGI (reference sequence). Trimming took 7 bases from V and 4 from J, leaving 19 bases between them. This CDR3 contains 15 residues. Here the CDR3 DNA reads TGTGCCAGCATCATGGGGCAGGGCTCTCCCTATGGCTACACCTTC. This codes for CASIMGQGSPYGYTF.

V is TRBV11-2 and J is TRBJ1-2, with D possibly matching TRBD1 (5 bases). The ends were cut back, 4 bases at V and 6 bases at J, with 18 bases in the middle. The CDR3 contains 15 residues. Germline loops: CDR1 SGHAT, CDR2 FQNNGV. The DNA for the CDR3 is TGTGCCAGCAGCTCCCTAAAGGTGACAGCCGATGGCTACACCTTC. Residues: CASSSLKVTADGYTF.

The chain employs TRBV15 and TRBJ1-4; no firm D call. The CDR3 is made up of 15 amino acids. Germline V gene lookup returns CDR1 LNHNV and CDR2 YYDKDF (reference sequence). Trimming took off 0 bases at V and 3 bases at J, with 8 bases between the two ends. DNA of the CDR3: TGTGCCACCAGCAGAGACGGTAGATCTAATGAAAAACTGTTTTTT. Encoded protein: CATSRDGRSNEKLFF.

The CDR3 coding sequence is TGTGCCAGCAGCGGAGGCCCGGAGTCCCATAATAGCAATCAGCCCCAGCATTTT. Its protein product is CASSGGPESHNSNQPQHF. The chain couples TRBV7-8 to TRBJ1-5; unclear D gene. CDR1 SGHVS and CDR2 FQNEAQ come from the germline V gene. The CDR3 runs to 18 residues. V was trimmed by 5 bases and J by 0 bases, leaving 20 bases between them.

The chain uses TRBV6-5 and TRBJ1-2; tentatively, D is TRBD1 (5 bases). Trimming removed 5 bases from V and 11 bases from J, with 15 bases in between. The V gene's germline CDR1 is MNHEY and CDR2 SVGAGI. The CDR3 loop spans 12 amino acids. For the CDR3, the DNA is TGTGCCAGCAGTCTCGACCGGGGGAGTTACACCTTC. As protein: CASSLDRGSYTF.

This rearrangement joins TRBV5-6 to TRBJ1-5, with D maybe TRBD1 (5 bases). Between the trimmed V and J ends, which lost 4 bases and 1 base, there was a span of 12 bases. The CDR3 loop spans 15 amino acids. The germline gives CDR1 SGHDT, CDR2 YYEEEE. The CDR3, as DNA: TGTGCCAGCAGCACCGTAGACAGAAGCAATCAGCCCCAGCATTTT. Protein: CASSTVDRSNQPQHF.

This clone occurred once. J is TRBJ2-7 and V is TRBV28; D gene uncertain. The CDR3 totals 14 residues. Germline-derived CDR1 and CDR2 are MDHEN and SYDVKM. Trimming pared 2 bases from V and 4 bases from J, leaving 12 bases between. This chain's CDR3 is CASSLGLAVYEQYF. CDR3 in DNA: TGTGCCAGCAGTTTAGGATTAGCAGTTTACGAGCAGTACTTC.

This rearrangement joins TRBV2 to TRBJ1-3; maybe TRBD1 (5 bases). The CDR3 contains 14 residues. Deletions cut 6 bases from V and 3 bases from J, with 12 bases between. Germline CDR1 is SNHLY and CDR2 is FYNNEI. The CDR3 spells CASSPQAYGNTIYF. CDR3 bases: TGTGCCAGCAGCCCACAGGCTTATGGAAACACCATATATTTT.

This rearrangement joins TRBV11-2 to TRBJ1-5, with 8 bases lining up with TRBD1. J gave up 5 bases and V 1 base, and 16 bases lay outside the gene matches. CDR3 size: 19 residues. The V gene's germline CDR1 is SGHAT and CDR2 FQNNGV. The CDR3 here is CASSLVTGAQFRWDQPQHF. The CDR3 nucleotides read TGTGCCAGCAGCTTAGTGACAGGGGCTCAGTTTAGGTGGGATCAGCCCCAGCATTTT.

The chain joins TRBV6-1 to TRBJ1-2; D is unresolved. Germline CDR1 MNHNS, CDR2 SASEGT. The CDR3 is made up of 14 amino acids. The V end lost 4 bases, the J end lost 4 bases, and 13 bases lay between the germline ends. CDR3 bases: TGTGCCAGCAGTGGCGGAGGGAAGGGCTATGGCTACACCTTC. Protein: CASSGGGKGYGYTF.

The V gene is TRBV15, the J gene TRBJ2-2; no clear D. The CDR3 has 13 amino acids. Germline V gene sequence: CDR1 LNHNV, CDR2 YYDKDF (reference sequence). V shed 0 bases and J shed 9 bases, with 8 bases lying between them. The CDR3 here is CATSRDQSRELFF. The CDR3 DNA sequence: TGTGCCACCAGCAGAGATCAGTCCCGGGAGCTGTTTTTT.

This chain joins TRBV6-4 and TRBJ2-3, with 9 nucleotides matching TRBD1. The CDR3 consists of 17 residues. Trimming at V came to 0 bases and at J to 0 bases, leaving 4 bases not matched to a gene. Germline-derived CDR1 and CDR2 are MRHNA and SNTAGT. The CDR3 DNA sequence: TGTGCCAGCAGTGACTCGAGGGACAGGGCTAGCACAGATACGCAGTATTTT. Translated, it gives CASSDSRDRASTDTQYF.

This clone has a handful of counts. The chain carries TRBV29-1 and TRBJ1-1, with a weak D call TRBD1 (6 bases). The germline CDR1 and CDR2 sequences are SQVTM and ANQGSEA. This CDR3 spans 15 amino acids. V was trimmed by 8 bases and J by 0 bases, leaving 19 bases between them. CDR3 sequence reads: CSLRVTGTLNTEAFF. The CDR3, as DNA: TGCAGCCTACGAGTTACAGGGACCTTGAACACTGAAGCTTTCTTT.

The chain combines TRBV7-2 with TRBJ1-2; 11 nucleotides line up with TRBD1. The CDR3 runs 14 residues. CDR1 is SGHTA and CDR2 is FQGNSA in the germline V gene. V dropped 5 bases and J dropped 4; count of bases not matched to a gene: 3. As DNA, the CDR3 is TGTGCCAGCAGCCGGGACAGGGGGGGCTATGGCTACACCTTC. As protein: CASSRDRGGYGYTF.

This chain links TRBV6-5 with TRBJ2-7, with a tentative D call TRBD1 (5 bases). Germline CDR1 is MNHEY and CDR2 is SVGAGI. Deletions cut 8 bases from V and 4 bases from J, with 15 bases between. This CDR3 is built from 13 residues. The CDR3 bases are TGTGCCAGCCAGGGCATAGTGGGTTACGAGCAGTACTTC. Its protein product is CASQGIVGYEQYF.

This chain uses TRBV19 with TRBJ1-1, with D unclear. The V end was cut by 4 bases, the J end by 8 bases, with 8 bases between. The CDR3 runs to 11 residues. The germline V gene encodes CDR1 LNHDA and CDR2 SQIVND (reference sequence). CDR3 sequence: CASSRPGEAFF. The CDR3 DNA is TGTGCCAGTAGTAGGCCGGGGGAAGCTTTCTTT. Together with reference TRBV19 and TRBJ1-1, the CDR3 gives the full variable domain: DGGITQSPKYLFRKEGQNVTLSCEQNLNHDAMYWYRQDPGQGLRLIYYSQIVNDFQKGDIAEGYSVSREKKESFPLTVTSAQKNPTAFYLCASSRPGEAFFGQGTRLTVV.

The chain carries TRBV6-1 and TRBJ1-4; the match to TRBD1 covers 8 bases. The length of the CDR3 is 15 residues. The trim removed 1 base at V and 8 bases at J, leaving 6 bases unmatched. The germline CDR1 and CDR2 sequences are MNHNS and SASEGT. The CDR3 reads CASSEGGQGAEKLFF. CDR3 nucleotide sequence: TGTGCCAGCAGTGAAGGTGGGCAGGGGGCAGAAAAACTGTTTTTT.

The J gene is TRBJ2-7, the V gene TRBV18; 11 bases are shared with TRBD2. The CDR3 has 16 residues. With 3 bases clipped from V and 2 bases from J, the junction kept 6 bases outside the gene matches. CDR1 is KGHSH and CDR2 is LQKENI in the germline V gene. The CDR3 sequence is CASSPRGTSGAYEQYF. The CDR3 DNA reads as TGTGCCAGCTCACCCCGCGGGACTAGCGGTGCCTACGAGCAGTACTTC. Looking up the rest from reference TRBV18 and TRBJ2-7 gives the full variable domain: NAGVMQNPRHLVRRRGQEARLRCSPMKGHSHVYWYRQLPEEGLKFMVYLQKENIIDESGMPKERFSAEFPKEGPSILRIQQVVRGDSAAYFCASSPRGTSGAYEQYFGPGTRLTVT.

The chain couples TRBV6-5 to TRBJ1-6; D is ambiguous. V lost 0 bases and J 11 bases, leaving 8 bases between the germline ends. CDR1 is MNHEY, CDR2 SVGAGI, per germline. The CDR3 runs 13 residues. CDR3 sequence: CASSYSNTTPLHF. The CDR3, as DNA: TGTGCCAGCAGTTACTCGAATACTACACCCCTCCACTTT.

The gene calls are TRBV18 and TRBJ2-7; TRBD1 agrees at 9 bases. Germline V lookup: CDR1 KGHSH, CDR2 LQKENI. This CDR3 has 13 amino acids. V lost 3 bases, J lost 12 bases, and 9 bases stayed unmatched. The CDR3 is CASSPSQGASLYF. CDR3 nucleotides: TGTGCCAGCTCACCCTCACAGGGGGCATCTCTGTACTTC.

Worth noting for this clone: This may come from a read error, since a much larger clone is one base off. This CDR3 is CASSQGIGLAVEQYF. Here the CDR3 DNA reads TGTGCCAGCAGCCAGGGGATCGGACTAGCGGTCGAGCAGTACTTC. The rearrangement links TRBV4-2 to TRBJ2-7; 10 nucleotides line up with TRBD2. The germline V gene has CDR1 LGHNA and CDR2 YNFKEQ. The trim removed 3 bases at V and 6 bases at J, leaving 8 bases unmatched. The CDR3 sequence is 15 residues long.

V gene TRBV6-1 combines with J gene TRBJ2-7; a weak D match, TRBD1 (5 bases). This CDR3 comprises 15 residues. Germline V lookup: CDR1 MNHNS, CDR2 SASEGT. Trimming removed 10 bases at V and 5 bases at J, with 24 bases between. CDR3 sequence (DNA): TGTGCCACCGAACAGGCGGCAGGGAAGTACCACGAGCAGTACTTC. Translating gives CATEQAAGKYHEQYF.

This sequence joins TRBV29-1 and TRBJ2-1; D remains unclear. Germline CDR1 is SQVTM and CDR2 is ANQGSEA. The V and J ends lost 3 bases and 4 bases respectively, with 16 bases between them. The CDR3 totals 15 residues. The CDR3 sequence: CSVDPEVGRYNEQFF. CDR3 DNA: TGCAGCGTTGACCCCGAAGTGGGCCGATACAATGAGCAGTTCTTC.

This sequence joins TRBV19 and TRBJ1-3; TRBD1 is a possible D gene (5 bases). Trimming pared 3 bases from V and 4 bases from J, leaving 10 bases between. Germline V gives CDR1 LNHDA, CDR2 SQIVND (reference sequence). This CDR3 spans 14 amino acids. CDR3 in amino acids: CASSIAGFGNTIYF. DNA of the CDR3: TGTGCCAGTAGTATTGCAGGGTTCGGAAACACCATATATTTT.

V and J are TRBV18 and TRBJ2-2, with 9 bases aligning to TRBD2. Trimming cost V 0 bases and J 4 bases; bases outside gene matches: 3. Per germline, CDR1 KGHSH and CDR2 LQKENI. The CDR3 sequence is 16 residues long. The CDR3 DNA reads TGTGCCAGCTCACCACCGCTAGCGGGGTTCACCGGGGAGCTGTTTTTT. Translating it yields CASSPPLAGFTGELFF.

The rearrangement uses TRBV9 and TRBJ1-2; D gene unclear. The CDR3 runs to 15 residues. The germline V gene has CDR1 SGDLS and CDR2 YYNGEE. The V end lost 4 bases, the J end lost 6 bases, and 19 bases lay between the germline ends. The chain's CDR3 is CASSLRTVGGHGYTF. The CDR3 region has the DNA TGTGCCAGCAGCTTACGGACGGTTGGAGGTCATGGCTACACCTTC. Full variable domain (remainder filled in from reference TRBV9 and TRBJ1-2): DSGVTQTPKHLITATGQRVTLRCSPRSGDLSVYWYQQSLDQGLQFLIQYYNGEERAKGNILERFSAQQFPDLHSELNLSSLELGDSALYFCASSLRTVGGHGYTFGSGTRLTVV.

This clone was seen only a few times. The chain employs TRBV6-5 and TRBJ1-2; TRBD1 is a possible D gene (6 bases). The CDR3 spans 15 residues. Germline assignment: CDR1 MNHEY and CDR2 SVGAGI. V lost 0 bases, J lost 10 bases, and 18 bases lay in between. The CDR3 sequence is CASSYSFPGQRDYTF. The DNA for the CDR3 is TGTGCCAGCAGTTACTCTTTCCCTGGACAGCGGGACTACACCTTC.

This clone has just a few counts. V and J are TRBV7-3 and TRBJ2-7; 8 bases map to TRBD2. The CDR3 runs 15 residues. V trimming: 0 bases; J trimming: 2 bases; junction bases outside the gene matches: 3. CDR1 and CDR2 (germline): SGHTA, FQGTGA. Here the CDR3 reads CASSLTGGDPYEQYF. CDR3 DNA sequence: TGTGCCAGCAGCTTAACCGGGGGGGACCCCTACGAGCAGTACTTC.